The entry that follows covers one T cell receptor beta chain sequence. This sample is part of a study of blood T cell repertoires in COVID-19. As processed by the authors: Amplified reference gene primers provided the basis for estimating nucleated cell counts. Method: immunoSEQ multiplex PCR; TCRdb's copy keeps in-frame clones and lacks some. V and J calls and clone size are as listed in that table; D and trimming were resolved from the DNA. The table lists about 60,000 clones, over 80% of them singletons. The ends were cut back, 6 bases at V and 3 bases at J, with 11 bases in the middle. CDR1 is LNHDA and CDR2 is SQIVND in the germline V gene (reference sequence). The CDR3 covers 13 residues.

The source material was peripheral blood. The TCR sequence derives from a human donor with active COVID-19. The donor label of this sample is uncertain. This chain links TRBV19 with TRBJ1-2; D call uncertain. The CDR3 DNA sequence: TGTGCCAGTAGGATTGACGGGGACTATGGCTACACCTTC. Amino acid sequence: CASRIDGDYGYTF.